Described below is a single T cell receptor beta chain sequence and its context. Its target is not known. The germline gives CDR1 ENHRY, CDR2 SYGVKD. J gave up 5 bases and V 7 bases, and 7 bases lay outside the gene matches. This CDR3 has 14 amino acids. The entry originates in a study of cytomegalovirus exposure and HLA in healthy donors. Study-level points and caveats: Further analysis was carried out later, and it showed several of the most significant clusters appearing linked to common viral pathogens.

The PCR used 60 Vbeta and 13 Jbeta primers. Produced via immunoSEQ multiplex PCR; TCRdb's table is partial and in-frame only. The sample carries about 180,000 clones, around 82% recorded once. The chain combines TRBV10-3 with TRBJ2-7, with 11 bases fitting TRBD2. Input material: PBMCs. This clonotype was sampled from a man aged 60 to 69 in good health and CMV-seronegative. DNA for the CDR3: TGTGCCATCAAACCGGGACTAGCGGCCGACGAGCAGTACTTC. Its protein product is CAIKPGLAADEQYF.